The 19 T cell receptor beta chains reported below all come from one sample, sequenced in a study of PD-1 blockade in classical Hodgkin lymphoma. Relapses following autologous stem cell transplantation were seen in all patients, with brentuximab vedotin exposure varying. Clones were sequenced by immunoSEQ multiplex PCR, and TCRdb holds only the in-frame ones, with some missing. The sample lists about 36,000 clones, about 70% occurring once. The source was peripheral blood mononuclear cells (PBMCs), collected before the second cycle of nivolumab. These receptor sequences come from a human donor with classical Hodgkin lymphoma.

This sequence joins TRBV9 and TRBJ2-7, with D possibly TRBD2 on 6 matching bases. The CDR3 consists of 14 residues. The V gene lost 0 bases and the J gene lost 6 bases, with 13 bases spanning the gap. CDR1 is SGDLS, CDR2 YYNGEE, per germline. The CDR3 DNA follows: TGTGCCAGCAGCGTAGAGGGCGGGGCAGGCGAGCAGTACTTC. This sequence encodes CASSVEGGAGEQYF.

The CDR3 region is CASRRTSGYNNEQFF. DNA of the CDR3: TGTGCCAGCAGAAGGACTAGCGGGTACAACAATGAGCAGTTCTTC. The chain joins TRBV6-1 to TRBJ2-1; TRBD2 matches 11 bases. CDR1 is MNHNS and CDR2 is SASEGT in the germline V gene. This CDR3 has 15 residues. Trimming cost V 6 bases and J 5 bases; bases outside gene matches: 6.

This clone was seen many times. V and J are TRBV7-2 and TRBJ1-6; D may be TRBD1 (5 bases). The CDR3 length is 15 residues. Germline V lookup: CDR1 SGHTA, CDR2 FQGNSA. Trimming pared 0 bases from V and 4 bases from J, leaving 7 bases between. CDR3 sequence: CASSLAAGYNSPLHF. CDR3 DNA: TGTGCCAGCAGCTTAGCAGCAGGGTATAATTCACCCCTCCACTTT.

The V call is TRBV28, the J call TRBJ1-2, with no clear D. The CDR3 has 12 residues. Between the trimmed V and J ends, which lost 2 bases and 5 bases, there was a span of 6 bases. Germline V gives CDR1 MDHEN, CDR2 SYDVKM. The CDR3 loop is CASSLKGYGYTF. As DNA, the CDR3 is TGTGCCAGCAGTTTAAAGGGTTATGGCTACACCTTC.

A few counts support this clone. The chain couples TRBV7-9 to TRBJ1-2, with D tentatively TRBD1 (6 bases). The CDR3 is 15 amino acids. Deletions cut 2 bases from V and 8 bases from J, with 18 bases between. Germline V CDR1 and CDR2: SEHNR, FQNEAQ (reference sequence). CDR3 region: CASSLRGQTGYGYTF. CDR3 nucleotide sequence: TGTGCCAGCAGCTTAAGAGGACAGACGGGGTACGGCTACACCTTC.

V usage is TRBV6-4 and J usage is TRBJ1-2; maybe TRBD1 (5 bases). Germline V gene data show CDR1 as MRHNA and CDR2 as SNTAGT. V dropped 2 bases and J dropped 9 bases, with 16 bases sitting between them. This CDR3 contains 14 residues. CDR3 region: CASSDVGGKGRYTF. The CDR3 nucleotides are TGTGCCAGCAGTGACGTCGGAGGGAAGGGACGCTACACCTTC.

V gene TRBV10-3 combines with J gene TRBJ1-1, with TRBD1 as a possible D gene (6 bases). CDR1 is ENHRY and CDR2 is SYGVKD in the germline V gene. Trimming stripped 11 bases from V and 0 bases from J, with 10 bases between. The CDR3 is 12 amino acids. The CDR3 is CASGAVNTEAFF. The DNA for the CDR3 is TGTGCCTCGGGGGCGGTGAACACTGAAGCTTTCTTT.

V is TRBV5-1 and J is TRBJ1-2, with TRBD1 matching over 7 bases. The V and J ends lost 0 bases and 7 bases, in that order; junction bases with no gene match: 6. Germline V gene lookup returns CDR1 SGHRS and CDR2 YFSETQ. This CDR3 contains 14 residues. The CDR3 nucleotides are TGCGCCAGCAGCTTGGCGTCAGGGGACAGTGGCTACACCTTC. Its translation is CASSLASGDSGYTF. Looking up the rest from reference TRBV5-1 and TRBJ1-2 gives the full variable domain: KAGVTQTPRYLIKTRGQQVTLSCSPISGHRSVSWYQQTPGQGLQFLFEYFSETQRNKGNFPGRFSGRQFSNSRSEMNVSTLELGDSALYLCASSLASGDSGYTFGSGTRLTVV.

This clone was seen a handful of times. This CDR3 is also generated by other DNA sequences in the sample. The chain recombines TRBV6-1 with TRBJ2-2; D call uncertain. Germline V gene lookup returns CDR1 MNHNS and CDR2 SASEGT. The ends were cut back, 4 bases at V and 1 base at J, with 7 bases in the middle. This CDR3 has 14 residues. The DNA of the CDR3 is TGTGCCAGCAGTGCCGGTCGGAACACCGGGGAGCTGTTTTTT. Its translation: CASSAGRNTGELFF.

J is TRBJ2-1 and V is TRBV2, with D unresolved. The CDR3 covers 12 residues. CDR1 is SNHLY, CDR2 FYNNEI, per germline. Trimming shortened V by 5 bases and J by 7 bases, and 9 bases separated the two germline ends. The CDR3 spells CASSQNGNEQFF. Written as DNA, the CDR3 is TGTGCCAGCAGTCAGAACGGTAATGAGCAGTTCTTC.

In DNA, the CDR3 is TGTGCCAGCACCGCCGGAACGTCCGGGGGCTATGGCTACACCTTC. Residues: CASTAGTSGGYGYTF. The chain carries TRBV5-4 and TRBJ1-2; D perhaps matches TRBD1 (5 bases). This CDR3 contains 15 residues. Germline values: CDR1 SGHNT, CDR2 YYREEE (reference sequence). The V and J ends lost 6 bases and 4 bases respectively, with 19 bases between them.

In DNA, the CDR3 is TGTGCCAGTCGGCGGGGGGCTGGAAACACCATATATTTT. It codes for CASRRGAGNTIYF. The chain combines TRBV6-5 with TRBJ1-3; possibly TRBD1 for D (5 bases). The CDR3 loop spans 13 amino acids. Deletions cut 9 bases from V and 2 bases from J, with 11 bases between. Germline CDR1 reads MNHEY; CDR2 reads SVGAGI.

The rearrangement uses TRBV28 and TRBJ1-4; D gene ambiguous. V lost 3 bases, J lost 5 bases, and 10 bases lay in between. CDR3 length equals 14 residues. Germline loops: CDR1 MDHEN, CDR2 SYDVKM. CDR3 residues: CASSFPRLNEKLFF. The CDR3 bases are TGTGCCAGCAGTTTCCCCAGGCTGAATGAAAAACTGTTTTTT.

This clone was seen more than once but under ten times. The gene calls are TRBV27 and TRBJ1-5; possibly TRBD1 for D (5 bases). CDR1 is MNHEY and CDR2 is SMNVEV in the germline V gene (reference sequence). The CDR3 extends over 17 amino acids. Trimming pared 5 bases from V and 3 bases from J, leaving 20 bases between. The CDR3 DNA reads as TGTGCCAGCAGTCCTTCTTGGTTTCGACAGATCAATCAGCCCCAGCATTTT. This translates into CASSPSWFRQINQPQHF.

This clone turned up a few times. V gene TRBV19 combines with J gene TRBJ1-2; D is unresolved. The length of the CDR3 is 13 residues. V lost 3 bases and J 2 bases, leaving 7 bases between the germline ends. CDR1 is LNHDA, CDR2 SQIVND, per germline (reference sequence). Here the CDR3 reads CASSIMVNYGYTF. In nucleotides, the CDR3 is TGTGCCAGTAGTATCATGGTGAACTATGGCTACACCTTC.

The chain has TRBV5-1 and TRBJ2-1, with 13 bases identical to TRBD2. J gave up 8 bases and V 3 bases, and 5 bases lay outside the gene matches. Germline V gene data show CDR1 as SGHRS and CDR2 as YFSETQ. The CDR3 spans 15 residues. The DNA of the CDR3 is TGCGCCAGCAGCTCTACTAGCGGGGGGGCCTATGAGCAGTTCTTC. Its protein is CASSSTSGGAYEQFF.

Regarding this clone: This may arise from a read error, as a much more abundant clone is one base away. The same CDR3 arises from other DNA sequences in this sample as well. This chain connects TRBV19 to TRBJ1-3; D is perhaps TRBD1 (5 bases). The germline V gene has CDR1 LNHDA and CDR2 SQIVND (reference sequence). This CDR3 comprises 16 residues. CDR3 in amino acids: CASSPQGRSSGNTIYF. CDR3 coding DNA: TGCGCCAGTAGTCCTCAGGGACGGAGCTCTGGAAACACCATATATTTT.

The gene calls are TRBV4-1 and TRBJ2-3, with 11 bases fitting TRBD2. Germline values: CDR1 MGHRA, CDR2 YSYEKL. The junction had 2 bases not matched to a gene; V was cut back by 0 bases and J by 3 bases. The CDR3 contains 16 residues. CDR3 residues: CASSQETSGTTDTQYF. For the CDR3, the DNA is TGCGCCAGCAGCCAAGAGACTAGCGGGACTACAGATACGCAGTATTTT.

The chain couples TRBV6-5 to TRBJ2-7, with D perhaps TRBD2 (6 bases). The CDR3 is 12 amino acids. V lost 7 bases, J lost 6 bases, and 13 bases lay in between. CDR1 is MNHEY, CDR2 SVGAGI, per germline. For the CDR3, the DNA is TGTGCCAGCATGGAGGGTTTTGGCGAGCAGTACTTC. Translation gives CASMEGFGEQYF.